The 22 T cell receptor beta chains given below trace back to one sample, sequenced in a study of read filtering for tumor transcriptome and immune sequencing. From approximately 430 ng of RNA, a library with molecular barcoded alpha/delta and beta/gamma adaptors was made. TCRdb processed the reads anew with MiXCR; each CDR3 protein has one entry. The top ten clones hold around two fifths of a sample with about 50,000 distinct CDR3 sequences, about a fifth of them seen once. The sample taken for sequencing was a population of CD138-negative cells sorted from bone marrow. These receptors came from a donor older than 35 with multiple myeloma.

This clonotype was seen ten or more times. The rearrangement uses TRBV7-9 and TRBJ2-5; 7 nucleotides match TRBD2. This CDR3 region has 18 residues. The V gene's germline CDR1 is SEHNR and CDR2 FQNEAQ (reference sequence). The V gene end was trimmed by 2 bases and the J gene end by 5 bases; junction bases not matched to a gene: 17. The CDR3: CASSLPTRWWEGRETQYF. CDR3 bases: TGTGCCAGCAGCTTACCGACCCGCTGGTGGGAGGGCCGGGAGACCCAGTACTTC.

The V gene is TRBV29-1, the J gene TRBJ2-7, with 11 nucleotides matching TRBD2. Germline V gene data show CDR1 as SQVTM and CDR2 as ANQGSEA. V lost 7 bases and J lost 0; bases outside the gene matches: 8. This CDR3 has 15 amino acids. The CDR3 DNA is TGCAGCGCCCGACTAGCGGGGTATAGCTCCTACGAGCAGTACTTC. Translated, it gives CSARLAGYSSYEQYF.

Ten or more counts support this clonotype. The chain combines TRBV19 with TRBJ2-1; 9 bases align to TRBD1. CDR1 is LNHDA, CDR2 SQIVND, per germline (reference sequence). Trimming took 1 base from V and 6 from J; bases not matched to a gene: 1. The CDR3 contains 14 residues. CDR3 amino acids: CASSIGTGVNEQFF. CDR3 sequence (DNA): TGTGCCAGTAGTATAGGGACAGGGGTCAATGAGCAGTTCTTC.

The table lists this clonotype with many counts. This chain joins TRBV20-1 and TRBJ1-1, with unresolved D. The CDR3 length is 12 residues. Germline V gene lookup returns CDR1 DFQATT and CDR2 SNEGSKA (reference sequence). Trimming cost V 3 bases and J 1 base, with 6 bases left between them. The chain's CDR3 is CSAREANTEAFF. The CDR3 nucleotides are TGCAGTGCTAGGGAGGCGAACACTGAAGCTTTCTTT.

This chain uses TRBV30 with TRBJ1-5; 10 bases are a match to TRBD1. In germline, CDR1 is GTSNPN, CDR2 SVGIG (reference sequence). The CDR3 is 13 amino acids. J lost 2 bases, V lost 5 bases, and 0 bases had no gene match. The chain's CDR3 is CAWGTGGNQPQHF. The CDR3 coding sequence is TGTGCCTGGGGGACAGGGGGCAATCAGCCCCAGCATTTT.

The chain couples TRBV5-5 to TRBJ1-5; no firm D call. This CDR3 has 15 amino acids. Germline V gene data show CDR1 as SGHKS and CDR2 as YYEKEE (reference sequence). V lost 3 bases and J lost 1, with 11 bases in between. CDR3 amino acids: CASSSGPLSNQPQHF. The CDR3 nucleotides are TGTGCCAGCAGCTCAGGACCCCTGAGCAATCAGCCCCAGCATTTT.

In its sample, this clonotype was seen many times. V is TRBV5-1 and J is TRBJ2-2; no firm D call. Per the germline V gene, CDR1 is SGHRS and CDR2 is YFSETQ. The germline V and J ends were trimmed by 0 bases and 5 bases, with 8 bases remaining between them. The length of the CDR3 is 14 residues. The CDR3 loop is CASSLDPQTGELFF. In DNA, the CDR3 is TGCGCCAGCAGCTTGGACCCCCAGACCGGGGAGCTGTTTTTT.

This clonotype appeared a few times. V gene TRBV20-1 combines with J gene TRBJ2-7, with 10 bases identical to TRBD2. The V gene end was trimmed by 6 bases and the J gene end by 5 bases; junction bases not matched to a gene: 10. Germline loops: CDR1 DFQATT, CDR2 SNEGSKA (reference sequence). The length of the CDR3 is 14 residues. The CDR3, as DNA: TGCAGTGCCAAGCGGGAGGGCCGGGGGGACGAGCAGTACTTC. Residues: CSAKREGRGDEQYF.

This clonotype was recorded many times. The rearrangement links TRBV20-1 to TRBJ2-2; 7 bases align to TRBD1. The J segment lost 6 bases and the V segment lost 4 bases, leaving 5 bases of the junction unmatched. CDR1 and CDR2 (germline): DFQATT, SNEGSKA (reference sequence). This CDR3 region has 13 residues. CDR3 in amino acids: CSATDREPGELFF. The CDR3 bases are TGCAGTGCTACCGACAGGGAGCCCGGGGAGCTGTTTTTT.

This clonotype was detected ten times or more. V and J are TRBV12-3 or TRBV12-4 and TRBJ2-1; 8 nucleotides align to TRBD2. V was pared by 5 bases and J by 6 bases, with 6 bases of the junction left unmatched. The CDR3 sequence is 14 residues long. In DNA form, the CDR3 reads TGTGCCAGCAGTCCGCGCGGGACTAGCAATGAGCAGTTCTTC. This gives the protein CASSPRGTSNEQFF.

This clonotype was counted ten times or more. V usage is TRBV29-1 and J usage is TRBJ1-5, with 9 positions matching TRBD1. CDR1 is SQVTM and CDR2 is ANQGSEA in the germline V gene. Trimming at V came to 5 bases and at J to 5 bases, leaving 1 base not matched to a gene. CDR3 length: 12 amino acids. CDR3 bases: TGCAGCGTTAGGACAGGGGATCAGCCCCAGCATTTT. This translates into CSVRTGDQPQHF.

There are many counts of this clonotype. CDR3 DNA sequence: TGCGCCAGCAGCCGAATAGGCGACTACAATGAGCAGTTCTTC. Protein sequence: CASSRIGDYNEQFF. The V call is TRBV5-1, the J call TRBJ2-1, with D uncertain. Germline V gene data show CDR1 as SGHRS and CDR2 as YFSETQ. The CDR3 is made up of 14 amino acids. The ends were cut back, 4 bases at V and 3 bases at J, with 11 bases in the middle.

There are many counts of this clonotype. The chain couples TRBV28 to TRBJ2-7; 10 bases are shared with TRBD2. Germline V lookup: CDR1 MDHEN, CDR2 SYDVKM. Trimming removed 2 bases from V and 2 bases from J; junction bases left unmatched: 9. The CDR3 is 17 residues long. Here the CDR3 reads CASSLRASGSWAYEQYF. The CDR3 DNA is TGTGCCAGCAGTTTAAGGGCTAGCGGGAGTTGGGCCTACGAGCAGTACTTC.

This clonotype was counted between two and nine times. This chain uses TRBV27 with TRBJ2-7; 11 bases match TRBD1. This CDR3 is built from 14 residues. The V and J ends lost 6 bases and 4 bases, in that order; junction bases with no gene match: 5. CDR1 is MNHEY, CDR2 SMNVEV, per germline (reference sequence). The CDR3 region has the DNA TGTGCCAGCAGCCTGGGACAGGGGGGTTACGAGCAGTACTTC. This translates into CASSLGQGGYEQYF.

Many counts were recorded for this clonotype. The chain links TRBV20-1 to TRBJ2-1; 12 nucleotides match TRBD2. The germline V gene encodes CDR1 DFQATT and CDR2 SNEGSKA (reference sequence). This CDR3 comprises 14 residues. With 3 bases clipped from V and 8 bases from J, the junction kept 5 bases outside the gene matches. CDR3 nucleotides: TGCAGTGCTAGCCCTAGCGGGAGGGAGGATGAGCAGTTCTTC. Translation: CSASPSGREDEQFF.

This clonotype came up many times. The CDR3, as DNA: TGTGCCAGCAGGGCAGGGACAGCCCTGGGAGAGACCCAGTACTTC. Its translation: CASRAGTALGETQYF. This rearrangement joins TRBV28 to TRBJ2-5; TRBD1 matches 7 bases. The V gene's germline CDR1 is MDHEN and CDR2 SYDVKM. J lost 4 bases, V lost 6 bases, and 11 bases had no gene match. The CDR3 runs 15 residues.

Many counts were recorded for this clonotype. The V call is TRBV24-1, the J call TRBJ2-2; D tentatively reads TRBD1 or TRBD2 (5 bases each). The CDR3 has 16 residues. Germline V gene lookup returns CDR1 KGHDR and CDR2 SFDVKD. Trimming stripped 4 bases from V and 5 bases from J, with 16 bases between. DNA of the CDR3: TGTGCCACCAGTGAACCGGGACGAAAAGGGACCGGGGAGCTGTTTTTT. It codes for CATSEPGRKGTGELFF.

A single count supports this clonotype. This may be a read error: a much more frequent sequence differs by one nucleotide. V is TRBV19 and J is TRBJ2-2, with 8 bases lining up with TRBD2. The CDR3 contains 17 residues. V was clipped by 5 bases and J by 2 bases; unmatched bases: 10. CDR1 LNHDA and CDR2 SQIVND come from the germline V gene (reference sequence). The CDR3 is CASSSLGLGLNTGELFF. CDR3 DNA sequence: TGTGCCAGTAGTTCTCTGGGACTAGGGTTAAACACCGGGGAGCTGTTTTTT. The full variable domain, rest sourced from reference TRBV19 and TRBJ2-2, is DGGITQSPKYLFRKEGQNVTLSCEQNLNHDAMYWYRQDPGQGLRLIYYSQIVNDFQKGDIAEGYSVSREKKESFPLTVTSAQKNPTAFYLCASSSLGLGLNTGELFFGEGSRLTVL.

This clonotype showed up many times. The chain employs TRBV28 and TRBJ2-7, with no clear D. Trimming cost V 5 bases and J 7 bases, with 12 bases left between them. Looked up from germline, CDR1 is MDHEN and CDR2 is SYDVKM. CDR3 length: 12 residues. Here the CDR3 DNA reads TGTGCCAGCAGTCCCCTCCCTAAAGAGCAGTACTTC. This translates into CASSPLPKEQYF.

This clonotype showed up just a few times. This chain joins TRBV18 and TRBJ2-4; D perhaps matches TRBD1 (5 bases). Germline-derived CDR1 and CDR2 are KGHSH and LQKENI. The CDR3 covers 13 residues. The V gene lost 1 base and the J gene lost 6 bases, with 7 bases spanning the gap. The DNA for the CDR3 is TGTGCCAGCTCACCACAGGGGTTAAACATTCAGTACTTC. Amino acid sequence: CASSPQGLNIQYF.

Ten or more counts support this clonotype. The chain couples TRBV7-9 to TRBJ2-1, with 7 nucleotides matching TRBD2. The germline V gene has CDR1 SEHNR and CDR2 FQNEAQ (reference sequence). This CDR3 has 14 amino acids. V dropped 1 base and J dropped 7; count of bases not matched to a gene: 4. DNA for the CDR3: TGTGCCAGCAGCTTAGGAATGGGAGGGAATGAGCAGTTCTTC. It is translated as CASSLGMGGNEQFF.

This clonotype was seen ten or more times. V is TRBV20-1 and J is TRBJ2-7; 11 bases line up with TRBD2. This CDR3 is 13 amino acids long. Germline lookup yields CDR1 DFQATT and CDR2 SNEGSKA (reference sequence). Trimming removed 3 bases from V and 2 bases from J; junction bases left unmatched: 0. The CDR3 DNA reads as TGCAGTGCTAGTAGCGGGAGGGCCTACGAGCAGTACTTC. Protein sequence: CSASSGRAYEQYF.